This T cell receptor beta chain is from a study of blood T cells in healthy people across ages (dated by TCRdb to between 2014 and 2017). In the study overall: Template switching captured roughly one uniquely barcoded TCR beta cDNA molecule per two T cells in model experiments. To track age-related changes in TCR beta repertoire diversity, the study relied on deep sequencing normalized with unique cDNA molecular identifiers. Four age groups were formed from the donors: young (average about 16 years), middle-aged (less than 40), aged (more than 55) and long-lived (more than 75). To avoid experimental bias, donors of different ages were distributed randomly across sequencing lanes. For two donors (one aged 18 to 30 and one aged 80 or older), the study analyzed two additional independent replicas of 1 million unique cDNA reads from the same blood draw.

Donors were around 37 systemically healthy Caucasian individuals from Russia aged roughly 6 to 100 years. Ten milliliters of peripheral blood were drawn from each donor into EDTA-treated Vacutainer tubes. Ficoll-Paque density-gradient centrifugation was used to isolate PBMCs, with at least 6.5 million per sample. Trizol reagent was used to extract total RNA from PBMCs, with at least 6 micrograms per sample. For every donor, an aliquot of PBMCs went through flow cytometry to measure the percentages of naive CD45RAhigh/CD27high T cells. According to the germline V gene (reference sequence), CDR1 reads SEHNR and CDR2 reads FQNEAQ. Clipping removes 5 bases from V and 0 bases from J, with 7 as the unmatched junction base count. Reading from cysteine to phenylalanine, the CDR3 counts 17 amino acids. The DNA shown is the 51-base CDR3, in frame from base 1. Details on this clonotype: Its antigen target is currently unknown. Base qualities are not recorded, but no much larger clone differs from it by a single base.

The paper's findings and limits, for the study overall: Estimates of total diversity from one million sequenced T cells were regarded as lower bounds and underestimates. Compared with the aged group, more naive CD4+ T cells, fewer expanded clones and increased TCR diversity were shown by the long-lived group, suggesting age selection. Conclusive comparison of naive and antigen-experienced compartments was prevented by the profiling of bulk unsorted PBMCs. Donor CMV infection status was unknown, potentially confounding age-related changes in expanded clonotypes. There was a strong correlation between observed TCR beta diversity and the percentage of naive T cells measured by flow cytometry. Observed TCR beta diversity per million T cells fell roughly linearly with age, and a significant reduction was already apparent by age around 39.

The library relied on 5' RACE. The run used an Illumina HiSeq 2500. The second PCR ran for roughly 7 to 12 cycles and used a J-beta primer mix along with a sample-barcoded 5' primer. A unique molecular identifier was introduced onto each TCR beta cDNA molecule by a template-switch 5' adaptor carrying 12 random nucleotides. At least 2.5 million CDR3-containing paired-end reads were obtained from each sample. First-strand cDNA was synthesized from all RNA with the Mint cDNA synthesis kit, primed by a TRBC-specific oligonucleotide. All cDNA was treated with uracil-DNA glycosylase and then went through a first 18-cycle PCR with the universal primers M1SS and BC2_uni_R. On the study's bioinformatics: Each sample was normalized by randomly selecting 1 million high-quality reads, each carrying a distinct molecular identifier. Instead of being binned into consensus sequences, reads that shared molecular identifiers were thrown out. CDR3 identification, clonotype clustering and error correction used MiTCR with a Q25 quality threshold and the strictest error-elimination algorithm. Lower-bound total TCR beta diversity was estimated with a nonparametric unseen species model using Euler transformation. In-frame beta chains were kept once TCRdb had trimmed the public reads at Q25 with fastp and called clones with MiXCR. Rows with one shared CDR3 protein collapse into an entry with the most common genes and DNA. The V and J calls come from TCRdb's annotation, not from the publication. Here the sample has roughly 2 million distinct CDR3 sequences; 49% occur a single time. Over 2% of the sample lies in the top ten.

The rearrangement combines TRBV7-9 with TRBJ1-4; 9 middle bases align to TRBD1. The source is a woman between 40 and 55 years old in good health. Sequenced sample: blood. The DNA reads TGTGCCAGCAGCCCAGAGGGACAGGGTGCAACTAATGAAAAACTGTTTTTT. This yields the protein CASSPEGQGATNEKLFF.